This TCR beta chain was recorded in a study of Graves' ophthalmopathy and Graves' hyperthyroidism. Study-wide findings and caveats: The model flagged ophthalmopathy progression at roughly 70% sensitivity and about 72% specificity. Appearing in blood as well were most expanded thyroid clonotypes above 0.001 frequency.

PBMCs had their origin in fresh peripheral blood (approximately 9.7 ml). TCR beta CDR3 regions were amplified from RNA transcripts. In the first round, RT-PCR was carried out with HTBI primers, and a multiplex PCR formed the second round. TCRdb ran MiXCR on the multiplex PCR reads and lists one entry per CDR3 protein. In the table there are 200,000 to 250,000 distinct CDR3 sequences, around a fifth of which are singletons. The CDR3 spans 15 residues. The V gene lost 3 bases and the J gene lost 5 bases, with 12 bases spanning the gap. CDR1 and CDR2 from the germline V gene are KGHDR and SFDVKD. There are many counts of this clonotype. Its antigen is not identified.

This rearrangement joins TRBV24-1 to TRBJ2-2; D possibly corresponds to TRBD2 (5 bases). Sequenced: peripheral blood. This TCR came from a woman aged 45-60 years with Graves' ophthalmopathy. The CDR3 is CATSDLAPGTGELFF. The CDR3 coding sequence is TGTGCCACCAGTGATCTAGCCCCGGGTACCGGGGAGCTGTTTTTT.